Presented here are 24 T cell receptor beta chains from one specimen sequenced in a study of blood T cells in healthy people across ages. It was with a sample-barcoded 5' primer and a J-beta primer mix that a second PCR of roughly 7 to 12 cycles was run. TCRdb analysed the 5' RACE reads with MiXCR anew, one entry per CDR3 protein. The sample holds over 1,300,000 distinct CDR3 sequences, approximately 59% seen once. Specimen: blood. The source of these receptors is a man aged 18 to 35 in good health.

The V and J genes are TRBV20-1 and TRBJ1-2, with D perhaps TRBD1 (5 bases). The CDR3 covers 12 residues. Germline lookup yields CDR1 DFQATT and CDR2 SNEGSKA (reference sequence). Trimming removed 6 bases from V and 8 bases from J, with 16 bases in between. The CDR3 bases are TGCAGTGCGCGAGAGGGGTTCGTGGGCTACACCTTC. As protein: CSAREGFVGYTF.

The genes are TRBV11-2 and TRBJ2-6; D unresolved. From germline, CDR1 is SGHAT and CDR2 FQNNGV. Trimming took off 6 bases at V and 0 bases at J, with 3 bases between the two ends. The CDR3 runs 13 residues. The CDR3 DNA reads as TGTGCCAGCAGGATCTCTGGGGCCAACGTCCTGACTTTC. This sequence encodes CASRISGANVLTF.

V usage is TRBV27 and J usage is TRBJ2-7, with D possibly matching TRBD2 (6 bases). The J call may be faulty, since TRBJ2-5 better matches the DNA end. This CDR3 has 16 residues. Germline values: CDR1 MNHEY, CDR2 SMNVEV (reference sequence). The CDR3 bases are TGTGCCAGCAGTTCCCACACCGGGCCCGGAGGGGAGACCCAGTACTTC. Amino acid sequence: CASSSHTGPGGETQYF.

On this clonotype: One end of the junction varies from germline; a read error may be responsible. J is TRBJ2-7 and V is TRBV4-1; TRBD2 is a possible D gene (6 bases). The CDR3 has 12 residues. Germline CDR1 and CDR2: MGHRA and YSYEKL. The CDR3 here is CPSSRGGREQYF. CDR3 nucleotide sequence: TGCCCCAGCAGCCGGGGAGGCCGCGAGCAGTACTTC.

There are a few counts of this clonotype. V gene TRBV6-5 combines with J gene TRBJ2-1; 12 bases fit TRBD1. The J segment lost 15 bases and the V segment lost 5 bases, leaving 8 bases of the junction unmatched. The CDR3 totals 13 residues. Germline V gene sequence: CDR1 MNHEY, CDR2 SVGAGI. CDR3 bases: TGTGCCAGCAGTCTCCGGGACAGGGGGCATCGGTTCTTC. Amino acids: CASSLRDRGHRFF.

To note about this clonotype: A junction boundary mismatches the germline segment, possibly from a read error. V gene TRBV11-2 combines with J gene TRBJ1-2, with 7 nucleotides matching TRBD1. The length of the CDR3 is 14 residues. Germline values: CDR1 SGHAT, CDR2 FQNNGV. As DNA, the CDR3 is TGTGCCAGCAGCCTAGACAGGGCTGATCTTGGCTACACCTTC. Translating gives CASSLDRADLGYTF.

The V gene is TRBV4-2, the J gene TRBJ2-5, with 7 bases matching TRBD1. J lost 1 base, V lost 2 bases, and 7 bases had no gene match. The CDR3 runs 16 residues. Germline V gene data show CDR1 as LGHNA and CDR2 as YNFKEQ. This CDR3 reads CASSQTNRGPQETQYF. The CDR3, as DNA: TGTGCCAGCAGCCAAACAAACAGGGGACCCCAAGAGACCCAGTACTTC.

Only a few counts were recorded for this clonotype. The CDR3 loop is CASGGKTQYF. The DNA of the CDR3 is TGTGCCAGCGGGGGAAAGACCCAGTACTTC. The chain joins TRBV12-3 or TRBV12-4 to TRBJ2-5, with D perhaps matching TRBD1 or TRBD2 (5 bases each). This CDR3 is built from 10 residues. With 8 bases removed from V and 6 bases from J, the gap between germline ends came to 7 bases.

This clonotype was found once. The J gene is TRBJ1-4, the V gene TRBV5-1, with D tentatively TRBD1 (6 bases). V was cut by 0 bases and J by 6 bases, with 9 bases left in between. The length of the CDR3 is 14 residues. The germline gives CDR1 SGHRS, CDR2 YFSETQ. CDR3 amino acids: CASSLETGYEKLFF. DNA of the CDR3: TGCGCCAGCAGCTTGGAGACAGGATATGAAAAACTGTTTTTT.

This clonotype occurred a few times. The CDR3 here is CASSSPRGGRGYEQYF. The CDR3 DNA reads TGTGCCAGCAGTTCCCCAAGGGGTGGAAGAGGCTACGAGCAGTACTTC. The V gene is TRBV27, the J gene TRBJ2-7, with D possibly TRBD1 on 5 matching bases. Per the germline V gene, CDR1 is MNHEY and CDR2 is SMNVEV (reference sequence). The CDR3 spans 16 residues. V dropped 4 bases and J dropped 3 bases, with 19 bases sitting between them.

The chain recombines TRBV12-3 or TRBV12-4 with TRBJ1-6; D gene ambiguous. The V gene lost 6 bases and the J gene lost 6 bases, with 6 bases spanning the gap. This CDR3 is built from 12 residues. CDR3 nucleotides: TGTGCCAGCAGCGGATCTAATTCACCCCTCCACTTT. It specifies CASSGSNSPLHF.

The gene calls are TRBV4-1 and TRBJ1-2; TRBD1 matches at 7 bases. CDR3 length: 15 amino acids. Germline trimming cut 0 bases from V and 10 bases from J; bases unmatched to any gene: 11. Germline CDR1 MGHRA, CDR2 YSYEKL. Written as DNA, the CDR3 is TGCGCCAGCAGCCAAGATGGAGCAGGGGGTCTCGCCTACACCTTC. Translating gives CASSQDGAGGLAYTF.

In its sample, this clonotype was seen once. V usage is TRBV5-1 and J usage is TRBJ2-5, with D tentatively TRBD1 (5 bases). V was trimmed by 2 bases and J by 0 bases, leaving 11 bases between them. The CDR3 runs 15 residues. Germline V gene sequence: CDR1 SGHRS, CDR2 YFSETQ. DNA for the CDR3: TGCGCCAGCAGCTTTCGAGACAGCAACCAAGAGACCCAGTACTTC. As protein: CASSFRDSNQETQYF.

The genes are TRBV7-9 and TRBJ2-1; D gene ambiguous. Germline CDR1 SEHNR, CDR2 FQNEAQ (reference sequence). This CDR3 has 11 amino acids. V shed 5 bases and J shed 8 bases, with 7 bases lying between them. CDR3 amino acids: CASSPVDEQFF. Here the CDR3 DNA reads TGTGCCAGCAGCCCCGTCGATGAGCAGTTCTTC.

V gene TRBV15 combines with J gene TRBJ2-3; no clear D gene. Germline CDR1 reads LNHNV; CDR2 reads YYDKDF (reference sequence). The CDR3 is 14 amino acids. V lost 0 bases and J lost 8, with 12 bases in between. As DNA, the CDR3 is TGTGCCACCAGCAGAGATAGGTATTCGGGTACGCAGTATTTT. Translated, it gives CATSRDRYSGTQYF.

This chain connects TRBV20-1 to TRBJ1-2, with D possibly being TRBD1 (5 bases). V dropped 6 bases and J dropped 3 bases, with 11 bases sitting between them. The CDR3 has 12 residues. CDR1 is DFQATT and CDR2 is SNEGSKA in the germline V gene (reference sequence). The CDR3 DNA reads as TGCAGTGCCCCCTGGGGGGACTATGGCTACACCTTC. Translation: CSAPWGDYGYTF.

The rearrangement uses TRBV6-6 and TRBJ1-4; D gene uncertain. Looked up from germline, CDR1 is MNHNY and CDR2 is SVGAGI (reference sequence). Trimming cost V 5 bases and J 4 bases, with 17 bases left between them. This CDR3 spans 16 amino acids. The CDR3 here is CASSPGVQQLNEKLFF. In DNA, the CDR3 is TGTGCCAGCAGTCCCGGTGTACAGCAACTTAATGAAAAACTGTTTTTT.

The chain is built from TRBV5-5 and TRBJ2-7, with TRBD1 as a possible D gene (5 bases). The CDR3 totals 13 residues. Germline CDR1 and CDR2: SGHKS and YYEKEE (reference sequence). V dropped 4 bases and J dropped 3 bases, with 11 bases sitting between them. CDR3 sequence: CASSTTAYYEQYF. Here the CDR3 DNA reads TGTGCCAGCAGCACGACAGCGTACTACGAGCAGTACTTC.

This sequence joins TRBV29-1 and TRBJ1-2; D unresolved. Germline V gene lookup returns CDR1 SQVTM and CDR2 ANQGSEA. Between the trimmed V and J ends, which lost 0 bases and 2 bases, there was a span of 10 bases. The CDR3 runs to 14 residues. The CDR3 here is CSVEDTLGNYGYTF. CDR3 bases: TGCAGCGTTGAAGACACTCTGGGGAACTATGGCTACACCTTC.

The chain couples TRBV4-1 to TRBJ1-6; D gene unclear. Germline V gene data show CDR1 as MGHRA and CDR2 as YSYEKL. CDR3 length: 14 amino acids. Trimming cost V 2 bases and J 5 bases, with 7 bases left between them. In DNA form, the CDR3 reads TGCGCCAGCAGCCAACGCGGGGATAATTCACCCCTCCACTTT. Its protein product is CASSQRGDNSPLHF.

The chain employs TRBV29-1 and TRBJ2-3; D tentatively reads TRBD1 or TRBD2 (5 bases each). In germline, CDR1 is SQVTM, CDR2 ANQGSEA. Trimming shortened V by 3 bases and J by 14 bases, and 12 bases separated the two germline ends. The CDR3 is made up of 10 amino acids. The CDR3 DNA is TGCAGCGTTGAGGGACCCGCGTCGTATTTT. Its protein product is CSVEGPASYF.

This chain's CDR3 is CASSFGGKTYGYTF. The CDR3 DNA sequence: TGTGCCAGCAGTTTTGGCGGGAAGACCTATGGCTACACCTTC. V is TRBV12-3 or TRBV12-4 and J is TRBJ1-2; D not certain. The CDR3 runs to 14 residues. V lost 3 bases and J lost 4, with 12 bases in between.

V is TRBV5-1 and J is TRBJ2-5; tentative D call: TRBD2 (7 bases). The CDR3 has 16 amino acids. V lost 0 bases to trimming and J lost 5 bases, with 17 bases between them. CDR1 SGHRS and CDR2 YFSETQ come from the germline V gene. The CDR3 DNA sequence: TGCGCCAGCAGCTTGGTTTTTGCGGGGGCCGGGGAGACCCAGTACTTC. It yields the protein CASSLVFAGAGETQYF.

CDR3 DNA: TGTGCCAGCAGCTCAGTGGTTGTCCGCGACTACGAGCAGTACTTC. This encodes CASSSVVVRDYEQYF. This chain joins TRBV7-2 and TRBJ2-7; D unresolved. The CDR3 spans 15 residues. Germline V CDR1 and CDR2: SGHTA, FQGNSA. The V and J ends lost 4 bases and 3 bases respectively, with 16 bases between them.